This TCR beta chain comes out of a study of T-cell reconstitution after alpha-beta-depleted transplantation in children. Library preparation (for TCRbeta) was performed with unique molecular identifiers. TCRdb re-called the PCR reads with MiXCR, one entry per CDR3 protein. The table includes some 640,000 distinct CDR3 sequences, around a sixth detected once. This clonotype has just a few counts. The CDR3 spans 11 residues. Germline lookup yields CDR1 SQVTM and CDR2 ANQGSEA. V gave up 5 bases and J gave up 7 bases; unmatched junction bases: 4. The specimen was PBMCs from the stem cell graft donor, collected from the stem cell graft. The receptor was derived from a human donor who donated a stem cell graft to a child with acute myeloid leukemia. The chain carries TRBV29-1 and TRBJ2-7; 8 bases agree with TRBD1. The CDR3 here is CSVRTGLEQYF. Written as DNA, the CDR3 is TGCAGCGTTCGGACAGGGCTAGAGCAGTACTTC.